These 22 T cell receptor beta chains came from one sample sequenced in a study of blood T cell repertoires in COVID-19. Assay used: immunoSEQ multiplex PCR; TCRdb lists only in-frame clones, some missing. The table has about 370,000 clones, approximately 87% seen once. Sample: peripheral blood. These receptors were collected from a woman aged 25 to 45 with COVID-19, enrolled during active disease.

The chain recombines TRBV27 with TRBJ2-5, with 7 positions matching TRBD1. The CDR3 is 16 amino acids. CDR1 is MNHEY, CDR2 SMNVEV, per germline (reference sequence). V lost 6 bases, J lost 5 bases, and 15 bases stayed unmatched. DNA for the CDR3: TGTGCCAGCAGCCGTGGACAGGCCTTACGGAGGGAGACCCAGTACTTC. The encoded protein is CASSRGQALRRETQYF.

The chain is built from TRBV27 and TRBJ2-1; tentatively, D is TRBD1 (6 bases). The CDR3 extends over 15 amino acids. Trimming cost V 0 bases and J 3 bases, with 9 bases left between them. Germline V lookup: CDR1 MNHEY, CDR2 SMNVEV (reference sequence). The CDR3 nucleotides are TGTGCCAGCAGTTTATCCAGGGGAAACTACAATGAGCAGTTCTTC. It codes for CASSLSRGNYNEQFF.

The V call is TRBV30, the J call TRBJ2-1; D perhaps matches TRBD2 (6 bases). CDR1 is GTSNPN, CDR2 SVGIG, per germline (reference sequence). V lost 4 bases to trimming and J lost 9 bases, with 13 bases between them. The CDR3 runs 12 residues. The CDR3 bases are TGTGCCTGGACACCGGGAGTCGGTGAGCAGTTCTTC. This encodes CAWTPGVGEQFF.

The rearrangement links TRBV27 to TRBJ2-6, with D uncertain. The CDR3 has 14 residues. V dropped 5 bases and J dropped 0 bases, with 5 bases sitting between them. Germline V lookup: CDR1 MNHEY, CDR2 SMNVEV (reference sequence). The CDR3 DNA sequence: TGTGCCAGCAGTCCGTTCTCTGGGGCCAACGTCCTGACTTTC. Its translation: CASSPFSGANVLTF.

This chain links TRBV5-1 with TRBJ2-7; perhaps TRBD2 as D (6 bases). The CDR3 spans 14 residues. Germline CDR1 SGHRS, CDR2 YFSETQ. V lost 0 bases, J lost 2 bases, and 9 bases lay in between. CDR3 DNA sequence: TGCGCCAGCAGCTTGGAGGGCGGGGCCTACGAGCAGTACTTC. Translation gives CASSLEGGAYEQYF.

The rearrangement links TRBV6-4 to TRBJ2-3; possible D gene TRBD1, 5 bases. Between the trimmed V and J ends, which lost 2 bases and 0 bases, there was a span of 6 bases. CDR3 size: 14 residues. The germline CDR1 and CDR2 sequences are MRHNA and SNTAGT. The CDR3 region has the DNA TGTGCCAGCAGTGACAAGGGGAGCACAGATACGCAGTATTTT. This encodes CASSDKGSTDTQYF.

This chain connects TRBV19 to TRBJ2-7; maybe TRBD1 (5 bases). Germline-derived CDR1 and CDR2 are LNHDA and SQIVND (reference sequence). CDR3 length equals 15 residues. V was trimmed by 2 bases and J by 3 bases, leaving 14 bases between them. In nucleotides, the CDR3 is TGTGCCAGTAGTATAACGTTCGACAGCTTCTACGAGCAGTACTTC. Translation: CASSITFDSFYEQYF.

The chain carries TRBV2 and TRBJ2-3; D gene unclear. Germline CDR1 is SNHLY and CDR2 is FYNNEI. CDR3 size: 13 residues. Between the trimmed V and J ends, which lost 3 bases and 5 bases, there was a span of 9 bases. The CDR3 sequence: CASSEETGDTQYF. The CDR3, as DNA: TGTGCCAGCAGTGAGGAGACGGGAGATACGCAGTATTTT. The variable domain in full, with the rest retrieved from reference TRBV2 and TRBJ2-3, is EPEVTQTPSHQVTQMGQEVILRCVPISNHLYFYWYRQILGQKVEFLVSFYNNEISEKSEIFDDQFSVERPDGSNFTLKIRSTKLEDSAMYFCASSEETGDTQYFGPGTRLTVL.

The V call is TRBV7-9, the J call TRBJ1-5; possibly TRBD1 for D (5 bases). The V end lost 0 bases, the J end lost 5 bases, and 11 bases lay between the germline ends. This CDR3 comprises 15 residues. From germline, CDR1 is SEHNR and CDR2 FQNEAQ (reference sequence). CDR3 coding DNA: TGTGCCAGCAGCTTAGCGGGGCGGCCGGATCAGCCCCAGCATTTT. Translation gives CASSLAGRPDQPQHF.

The CDR3 DNA reads as TGTGCCACCAGTGATTTGGTAGGGGATGAGCAGTTCTTC. This encodes CATSDLVGDEQFF. The chain employs TRBV24-1 and TRBJ2-1; a weak D match, TRBD1 (5 bases). The CDR3 runs to 13 residues. Germline V CDR1 and CDR2: KGHDR, SFDVKD. Trimming stripped 0 bases from V and 8 bases from J, with 7 bases between.

In this sample, this clone turned up once. The CDR3 region has the DNA TGTGCCTGGAGTTCAGGGTTCGAAAGCTATGGCTACACCTTC. Residues: CAWSSGFESYGYTF. The chain is built from TRBV30 and TRBJ1-2, with a tentative D call TRBD1 (5 bases). The germline V gene has CDR1 GTSNPN and CDR2 SVGIG (reference sequence). The CDR3 contains 14 residues. Trimming took off 2 bases at V and 4 bases at J, with 14 bases between the two ends.

This chain joins TRBV6-2 or TRBV6-3 and TRBJ1-5; TRBD1 agrees at 10 bases. Germline V gene sequence: CDR1 MNHEY, CDR2 SVGEGT. This CDR3 contains 16 residues. V dropped 5 bases and J dropped 3; count of bases not matched to a gene: 7. For the CDR3, the DNA is TGTGCCAGCAGTGGGGGACAGGGGATTCCCAATCAGCCCCAGCATTTT. Encoded protein: CASSGGQGIPNQPQHF.

V usage is TRBV4-3 and J usage is TRBJ1-1; D uncertain. CDR1 LGHNA and CDR2 YSLEER come from the germline V gene. The CDR3 has 15 residues. The ends were cut back, 3 bases at V and 0 bases at J, with 11 bases in the middle. The CDR3 is CASSQERSMNTEAFF. The CDR3, as DNA: TGCGCCAGCAGCCAGGAGCGGAGTATGAACACTGAAGCTTTCTTT.

The CDR3 loop reads CASSPRGLPYNEQFF. The CDR3 region has the DNA TGTGCCAGTAGCCCCCGGGGACTTCCCTACAATGAGCAGTTCTTC. The chain links TRBV19 to TRBJ2-1; maybe TRBD2 (6 bases). The V gene's germline CDR1 is LNHDA and CDR2 SQIVND (reference sequence). Trimming left V 6 bases short and J 2 bases short, with 14 bases between. The CDR3 spans 15 residues.

In the case of this clone: At one end the junction does not follow the germline gene, possibly because of a read error. This sequence joins TRBV7-7 and TRBJ2-3; 10 bases agree with TRBD1. This CDR3 is built from 17 residues. CDR1 is SSHAT, CDR2 FNYEAQ, per germline (reference sequence). Written as DNA, the CDR3 is TGTGCTAGCAGCTTAGCTGACGGGGACAGGGGCGCAGATACGCAGTATTTT. Encoded protein: CASSLADGDRGADTQYF.

The J gene is TRBJ2-1, the V gene TRBV9; 12 positions match TRBD2. V was pared by 0 bases and J by 12 bases, with 10 bases of the junction left unmatched. The CDR3 has 16 amino acids. Per germline, CDR1 SGDLS and CDR2 YYNGEE. The CDR3 DNA reads TGTGCCAGCAGCGTAGCTCTAGCGGGGGGGTCGCGTGGGCAGTTCTTC. Translating gives CASSVALAGGSRGQFF.

The chain links TRBV2 to TRBJ2-7, with TRBD2 matching 9 bases. The germline CDR1 and CDR2 sequences are SNHLY and FYNNEI. This CDR3 spans 13 amino acids. V was pared by 11 bases and J by 7 bases, with 12 bases of the junction left unmatched. The CDR3 loop is CASFLAGRGEQYF. The DNA for the CDR3 is TGTGCCTCCTTCCTAGCGGGGCGAGGGGAGCAGTACTTC.

CDR3 region: CASSVGASGSTYEQYF. In DNA, the CDR3 is TGTGCCAGCAGCGTAGGGGCTAGCGGGAGTACCTACGAGCAGTACTTC. V is TRBV9 and J is TRBJ2-7; 10 bases map to TRBD2. With V trimmed by 0 bases and J by 2 bases, 5 bases remained unmatched. Per the germline V gene, CDR1 is SGDLS and CDR2 is YYNGEE. The CDR3 has 16 residues.

The chain has TRBV6-6 and TRBJ1-2; no clear D. The CDR3 extends over 14 amino acids. The V and J ends lost 7 bases and 3 bases respectively, with 15 bases between them. The germline CDR1 and CDR2 sequences are MNHNY and SVGAGI (reference sequence). CDR3 loop: CASIQTPGYYGYTF. Written as DNA, the CDR3 is TGTGCCAGCATCCAGACCCCGGGGTACTATGGCTACACCTTC.

The chain uses TRBV2 and TRBJ2-1; 11 bases map to TRBD1. Trimming at V came to 4 bases and at J to 3 bases, leaving 5 bases not matched to a gene. The length of the CDR3 is 16 residues. Looked up from germline, CDR1 is SNHLY and CDR2 is FYNNEI. The CDR3 reads CASSVGDRGFYNEQFF. Here the CDR3 DNA reads TGTGCCAGCAGTGTAGGGGACAGGGGGTTCTACAATGAGCAGTTCTTC.

This chain links TRBV5-1 with TRBJ1-2, with D maybe TRBD1 (5 bases). Between the trimmed V and J ends, which lost 4 bases and 8 bases, there was a span of 15 bases. CDR3 size: 13 residues. In germline, CDR1 is SGHRS, CDR2 YFSETQ. The CDR3 sequence is CASSREGPGGYTF. CDR3 bases: TGCGCCAGCAGCCGGGAGGGACCGGGCGGCTACACCTTC.

The chain joins TRBV30 to TRBJ1-1, with a weak D call TRBD1 (5 bases). There are 11 residues in the CDR3. Trimming shortened V by 2 bases and J by 9 bases, and 10 bases separated the two germline ends. Germline V CDR1 and CDR2: GTSNPN, SVGIG (reference sequence). The DNA of the CDR3 is TGTGCCTGGAGTAGGGGTGACCAAGCTTTCTTT. Translated: CAWSRGDQAFF.